One and the same sample provided the 10 T cell receptor beta chains below, sequenced in a study of metastatic and nonmetastatic thyroid tumors. Not a single patient had been given any form of treatment at any point before undergoing thyroid surgery. MiXCR was used by TCRdb to re-call the PCR reads. The sample carries around 29,000 clones, 20% to 25% recorded once. The sequenced sample was blood. The receptor set was obtained from a female donor with papillary thyroid cancer or a benign thyroid nodule (not recorded which). Some clones in this sample may be carry-over from other donors' samples.

V gene TRBV20-1 combines with J gene TRBJ2-7, with D unresolved. The CDR3 extends over 13 amino acids. Germline values: CDR1 DFQATT, CDR2 SNEGSKA (reference sequence). V was clipped by 5 bases and J by 2 bases, with 13 bases between them. The chain's CDR3 is CSAVRGGTYEQYF. CDR3 sequence (DNA): TGCAGTGCTGTCCGTGGCGGAACCTACGAGCAGTACTTC.

This clone appeared a few times. The chain is built from TRBV6-1 and TRBJ1-2, with 9 bases lining up with TRBD1. V trimming: 7 bases; J trimming: 7 bases; junction bases outside the gene matches: 10. The germline V gene encodes CDR1 MNHNS and CDR2 SASEGT. The CDR3 sequence is 14 residues long. CDR3 bases: TGTGCCAGCACCTCACAGGGGGCGCTTCGTGGCTACACCTTC. As protein: CASTSQGALRGYTF.

At least ten counts were recorded for this clone. The J gene is TRBJ1-5, the V gene TRBV9; TRBD1 might be the D (5 bases). Trimming shortened V by 4 bases and J by 3 bases, and 14 bases separated the two germline ends. Per germline, CDR1 SGDLS and CDR2 YYNGEE. CDR3 length equals 15 residues. CDR3 nucleotides: TGTGCCAGCAGCCCCCACGGGACTTACAATCAGCCCCAGCATTTT. Protein sequence: CASSPHGTYNQPQHF.

In its sample, this clone was seen a few times. The chain is built from TRBV4-1 and TRBJ2-1, with D unresolved. The CDR3 contains 15 residues. The V gene lost 7 bases and the J gene lost 6 bases, with 19 bases spanning the gap. Germline CDR1 and CDR2: MGHRA and YSYEKL. The CDR3: CASTPSVFKVNEQFF. CDR3 coding DNA: TGCGCCAGCACCCCCAGTGTTTTTAAGGTCAATGAGCAGTTCTTC.

This clone was detected many times. This chain uses TRBV20-1 with TRBJ2-7, with 7 bases matching TRBD1. The CDR3 runs to 12 residues. Trimming at V came to 2 bases and at J to 2 bases, leaving 0 bases not matched to a gene. Germline V gives CDR1 DFQATT, CDR2 SNEGSKA (reference sequence). The CDR3 region is CSARQGAYEQYF. In nucleotides, the CDR3 is TGCAGTGCTAGACAGGGGGCCTACGAGCAGTACTTC.

The sample holds many counts of this clone. The chain joins TRBV20-1 to TRBJ1-2, with D perhaps matching TRBD1 (6 bases). CDR1 is DFQATT and CDR2 is SNEGSKA in the germline V gene (reference sequence). V shed 4 bases and J shed 8 bases, with 29 bases lying between them. CDR3 length: 17 amino acids. The CDR3 loop is CSANRVSDLTGQYGYTF. The CDR3 region has the DNA TGCAGTGCTAATAGGGTATCGGATTTAACAGGGCAATACGGCTACACCTTC.

V and J are TRBV6-1 and TRBJ2-7, with D perhaps matching TRBD1 (6 bases). In germline, CDR1 is MNHNS, CDR2 SASEGT. This CDR3 has 14 residues. Between the trimmed V and J ends, which lost 6 bases and 0 bases, there was a span of 12 bases. The DNA for the CDR3 is TGTGCCAGCAGAACCGACAGGTTCTCCTACGAGCAGTACTTC. Amino acids: CASRTDRFSYEQYF.

The gene calls are TRBV9 and TRBJ2-2, with 7 nucleotides matching TRBD1. The junction had 7 bases not matched to a gene; V was cut back by 0 bases and J by 5 bases. The CDR3 is 16 amino acids. CDR1 and CDR2 (germline): SGDLS, YYNGEE. The CDR3 here is CASSVVGGFNTGELFF. CDR3 coding DNA: TGTGCCAGCAGCGTAGTAGGGGGCTTCAATACCGGGGAGCTGTTTTTT.

This clone was detected a few times. V usage is TRBV9 and J usage is TRBJ2-1; 8 positions match TRBD2. Trimming cost V 5 bases and J 16 bases; bases outside gene matches: 8. Germline lookup yields CDR1 SGDLS and CDR2 YYNGEE. CDR3 length: 11 amino acids. CDR3 region: CASSSGTRVFF. In DNA, the CDR3 is TGTGCCAGCAGTTCCGGGACTAGGGTTTTCTTC.

This clone was found a few times. The genes are TRBV6-1 and TRBJ1-5, with 7 positions matching TRBD1. This CDR3 is 14 amino acids long. The J segment lost 7 bases and the V segment lost 4 bases, leaving 7 bases of the junction unmatched. Germline CDR1 reads MNHNS; CDR2 reads SASEGT. CDR3: CASSVNRGQQPQHF. In DNA, the CDR3 is TGTGCCAGCAGTGTCAACAGGGGACAACAGCCCCAGCATTTT.